This TCR beta chain is from a study of cytomegalovirus exposure and HLA in healthy donors. Points from the study as a whole: The productive fraction for most TCR beta V segments was about 87% or about 30% in an earlier analysis. TCR beta V- and J-gene trimming was later associated with a missense DCLRE1C variant.

PCR employed 60 Vbeta and 13 Jbeta primers. Repertoires were generated with immunoSEQ multiplex PCR, while TCRdb's copy carries only in-frame clones and drops some. The data show about 160,000 clones, with around 64% seen just once and more than 2.5% held by the top ten. This clone occurred a few times. Its antigen is unknown. CDR1 and CDR2 from the germline V gene are SGHTA and FQGNSA. The CDR3 has 16 amino acids. V dropped 5 bases and J dropped 2 bases, with 18 bases sitting between them. This sequence joins TRBV7-2 and TRBJ1-1; perhaps TRBD1 as D (5 bases). The sample taken for sequencing was PBMCs. This sequence was found in a woman in her 30s in good health and CMV-seronegative. CDR3 DNA: TGTGCCAGCAGCCCCTTCCTGCCCCAGGGTAACACTGAAGCTTTCTTT. It encodes CASSPFLPQGNTEAFF.